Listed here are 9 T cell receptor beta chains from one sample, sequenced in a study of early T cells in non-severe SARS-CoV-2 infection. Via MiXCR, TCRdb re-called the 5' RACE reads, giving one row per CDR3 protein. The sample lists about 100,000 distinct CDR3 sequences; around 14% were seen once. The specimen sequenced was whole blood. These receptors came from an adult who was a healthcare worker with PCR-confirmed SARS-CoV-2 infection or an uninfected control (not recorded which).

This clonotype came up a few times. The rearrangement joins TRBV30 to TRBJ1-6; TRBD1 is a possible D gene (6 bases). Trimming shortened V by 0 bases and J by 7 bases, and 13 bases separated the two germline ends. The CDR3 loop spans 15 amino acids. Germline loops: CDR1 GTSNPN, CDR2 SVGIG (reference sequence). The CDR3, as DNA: TGTGCCTGGAGTGTACTCAGCAGGGGCAATTCACCCCTCCACTTT. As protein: CAWSVLSRGNSPLHF.

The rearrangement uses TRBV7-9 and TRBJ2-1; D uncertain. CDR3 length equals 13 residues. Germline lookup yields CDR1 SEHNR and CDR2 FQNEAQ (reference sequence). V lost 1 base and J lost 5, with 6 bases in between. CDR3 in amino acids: CASSLVADNEQFF. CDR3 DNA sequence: TGTGCCAGCAGCTTAGTAGCAGACAATGAGCAGTTCTTC.

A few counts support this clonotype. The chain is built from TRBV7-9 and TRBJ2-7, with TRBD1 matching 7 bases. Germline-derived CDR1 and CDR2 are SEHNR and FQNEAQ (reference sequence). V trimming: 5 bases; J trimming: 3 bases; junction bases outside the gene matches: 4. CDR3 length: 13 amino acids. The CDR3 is CASSLTGIYEQYF. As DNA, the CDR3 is TGTGCCAGCAGCCTGACAGGGATCTACGAGCAGTACTTC. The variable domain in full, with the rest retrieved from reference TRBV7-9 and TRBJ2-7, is DTGVSQNPRHKITKRGQNVTFRCDPISEHNRLYWYRQTLGQGPEFLTYFQNEAQLEKSRLLSDRFSAERPKGSFSTLEIQRTEQGDSAMYLCASSLTGIYEQYFGPGTRLTVT.

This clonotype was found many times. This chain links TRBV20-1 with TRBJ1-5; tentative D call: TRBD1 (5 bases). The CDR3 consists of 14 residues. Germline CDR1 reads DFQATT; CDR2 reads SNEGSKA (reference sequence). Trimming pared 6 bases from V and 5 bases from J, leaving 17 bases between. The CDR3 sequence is CSALDGKGHQPQHF. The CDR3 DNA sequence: TGCAGTGCCCTAGACGGGAAGGGGCATCAGCCCCAGCATTTT.

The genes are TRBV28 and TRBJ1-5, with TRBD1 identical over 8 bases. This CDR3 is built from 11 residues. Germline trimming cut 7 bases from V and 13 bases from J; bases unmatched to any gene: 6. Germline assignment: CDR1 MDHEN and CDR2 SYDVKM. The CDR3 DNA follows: TGTGCCAGCATACAGGGGGGACGGCAGCATTTT. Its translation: CASIQGGRQHF.

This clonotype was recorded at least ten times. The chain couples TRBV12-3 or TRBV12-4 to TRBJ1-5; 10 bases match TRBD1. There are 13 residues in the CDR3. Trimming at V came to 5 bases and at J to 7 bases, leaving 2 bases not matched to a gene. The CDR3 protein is CASSGQGGQPQHF. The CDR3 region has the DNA TGTGCCAGCAGTGGACAGGGGGGACAGCCCCAGCATTTT.

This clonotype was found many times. The CDR3 here is CASTLAGLSYNEQFF. CDR3 DNA sequence: TGTGCCAGCACACTAGCGGGTCTCTCCTACAATGAGCAGTTCTTC. The chain uses TRBV6-2 or TRBV6-3 and TRBJ2-1, with TRBD2 matching over 9 bases. Germline CDR1 MNHEY, CDR2 SVGEGT. V dropped 7 bases and J dropped 0; count of bases not matched to a gene: 4. This CDR3 comprises 15 residues.

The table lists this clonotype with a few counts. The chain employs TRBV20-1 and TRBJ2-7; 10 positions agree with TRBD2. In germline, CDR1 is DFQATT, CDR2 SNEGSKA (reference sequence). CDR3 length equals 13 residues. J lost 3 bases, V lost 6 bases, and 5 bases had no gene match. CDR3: CSASGRAGYEQYF. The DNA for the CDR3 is TGCAGTGCCAGCGGGAGGGCCGGCTACGAGCAGTACTTC.

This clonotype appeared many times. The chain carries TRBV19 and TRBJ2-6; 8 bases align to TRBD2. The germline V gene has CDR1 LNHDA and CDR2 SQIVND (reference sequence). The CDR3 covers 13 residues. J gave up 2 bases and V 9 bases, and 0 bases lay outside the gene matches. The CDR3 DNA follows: TGTGCCAGCGGGGGGGCTGGGGCCAACGTCCTGACTTTC. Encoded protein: CASGGAGANVLTF. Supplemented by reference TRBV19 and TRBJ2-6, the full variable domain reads DGGITQSPKYLFRKEGQNVTLSCEQNLNHDAMYWYRQDPGQGLRLIYYSQIVNDFQKGDIAEGYSVSREKKESFPLTVTSAQKNPTAFYLCASGGAGANVLTFGAGSRLTVL.